This TCR beta chain comes out of a study of blood T cell repertoires in COVID-19. With V trimmed by 3 bases and J by 7 bases, 2 bases remained unmatched. CDR1 and CDR2 from the germline V gene are LGHDT and YNNKEL (reference sequence). The CDR3 spans 14 residues. Some clones are missing from TCRdb's copy, which holds only in-frame ones; the method was immunoSEQ multiplex PCR. Among about 200,000 clones listed, roughly 77% were seen once. The clonotype was recovered from a woman aged 40 to 55 with COVID-19, enrolled during active disease. The sequencing sample was made of peripheral blood. This sequence joins TRBV3-1 (or the pseudogene TRBV3-2) and TRBJ1-6; 8 nucleotides agree with TRBD1. The CDR3 coding sequence is TGTGCCAGCAGCCAGGGACAGGAGAATTCACCCCTCCACTTT. This codes for CASSQGQENSPLHF.